Below are 25 T cell receptor beta chains sequenced from a single sample in a study of blood T cell repertoires in COVID-19. Assay: immunoSEQ multiplex PCR; the TCRdb copy retains only in-frame clones and omits some. The table lists about 120,000 clones, 75% to 85% of them singletons. Material: peripheral blood. These receptors all stem from a man aged 40-55 years with active or convalescent COVID-19.

The rearrangement uses TRBV11-3 and TRBJ2-3; 7 bases map to TRBD1. The CDR3 totals 12 residues. The germline gives CDR1 SGHNT, CDR2 YENEEA. The junction had 6 bases not matched to a gene; V was cut back by 5 bases and J by 10 bases. The CDR3 loop reads CASSADRVAQYF. The CDR3 bases are TGTGCCAGCAGCGCTGACAGGGTGGCGCAGTATTTT.

This clone was seen once. The CDR3 nucleotides are TGTGCCAGCAGCCAACCTCCAGCGGTTGGCTACACCTTC. Residues: CASSQPPAVGYTF. V gene TRBV3-1 (or the pseudogene TRBV3-2) combines with J gene TRBJ1-2; D not resolved. V shed 2 bases and J shed 7 bases, with 11 bases lying between them. The germline CDR1 and CDR2 sequences are LGHDT and YNNKEL (reference sequence). The CDR3 is made up of 13 amino acids.

The chain recombines TRBV6-5 with TRBJ1-1; TRBD1 matches at 9 bases. CDR3 length equals 15 residues. Germline CDR1 reads MNHEY; CDR2 reads SVGAGI. The trim removed 4 bases at V and 5 bases at J, leaving 8 bases unmatched. CDR3 DNA: TGTGCCAGCAGTTCGGTGGGACAGGGAACGACTGAAGCTTTCTTT. Translated, it gives CASSSVGQGTTEAFF.

Here the CDR3 reads CASGQGLAGVETQYF. CDR3 DNA: TGTGCTAGTGGTCAGGGACTAGCGGGAGTCGAGACCCAGTACTTC. V is TRBV12-5 and J is TRBJ2-5; TRBD2 matches 14 bases. With 5 bases clipped from V and 5 bases from J, the junction kept 4 bases outside the gene matches. Per germline, CDR1 LGHNT and CDR2 FRNRAP. The CDR3 is 15 amino acids.

The chain employs TRBV9 and TRBJ1-1, with TRBD1 as a possible D gene (5 bases). Trimming left V 4 bases short and J 1 base short, with 14 bases between. CDR3 length: 15 residues. Germline CDR1 is SGDLS and CDR2 is YYNGEE. CDR3 sequence: CASSPAGGWNTEAFF. The CDR3 DNA reads TGTGCCAGCAGCCCAGCGGGGGGGTGGAACACTGAAGCTTTCTTT.

This chain joins TRBV7-9 and TRBJ2-5, with D perhaps TRBD2 (6 bases). V lost 5 bases and J lost 4, with 17 bases in between. Germline CDR1 and CDR2: SEHNR and FQNEAQ (reference sequence). The CDR3 is 15 amino acids. CDR3: CASSVPGLGGETQYF. CDR3 in DNA: TGTGCCAGCAGCGTTCCGGGACTGGGGGGAGAGACCCAGTACTTC.

V usage is TRBV11-2 and J usage is TRBJ2-3; 8 nucleotides align to TRBD2. The CDR3 has 16 amino acids. In germline, CDR1 is SGHAT, CDR2 FQNNGV. V was clipped by 4 bases and J by 2 bases; unmatched bases: 8. As DNA, the CDR3 is TGTGCCAGCAGCTCAACCGCGGGGGGATACACAGATACGCAGTATTTT. It codes for CASSSTAGGYTDTQYF.

The chain recombines TRBV2 with TRBJ1-1; D uncertain. The germline V and J ends were trimmed by 8 bases and 4 bases, with 14 bases remaining between them. The germline V gene encodes CDR1 SNHLY and CDR2 FYNNEI. The CDR3 runs to 13 residues. The CDR3 spells CASSPTERTEAFF. DNA of the CDR3: TGTGCCAGCTCGCCCACCGAGCGCACTGAAGCTTTCTTT.

The chain links TRBV7-9 to TRBJ1-4; 8 nucleotides align to TRBD1. This CDR3 is 15 amino acids long. Germline V gene data show CDR1 as SEHNR and CDR2 as FQNEAQ (reference sequence). Trimming at V came to 4 bases and at J to 5 bases, leaving 6 bases not matched to a gene. The CDR3 here is CASSYLQGGNEKLFF. The CDR3, as DNA: TGTGCCAGCAGCTATTTACAGGGGGGGAATGAAAAACTGTTTTTT.

This clone has a single count. This sequence joins TRBV7-3 and TRBJ2-3; D is perhaps TRBD2 (6 bases). The CDR3 loop spans 15 amino acids. Germline loops: CDR1 SGHTA, CDR2 FQGTGA. Trimming left V 4 bases short and J 4 bases short, with 15 bases between. The CDR3 region has the DNA TGTGCCAGCAGCTCGAAGAGCGGGTGGGCAGATACGCAGTATTTT. Translation gives CASSSKSGWADTQYF.

This chain uses TRBV3-1 (or the pseudogene TRBV3-2) with TRBJ1-4; D is possibly TRBD1 (6 bases). Germline-derived CDR1 and CDR2 are LGHDT and YNNKEL (reference sequence). The CDR3 is made up of 14 amino acids. V was trimmed by 2 bases and J by 4 bases, leaving 8 bases between them. This chain's CDR3 is CASSQRQVNEKLFF. CDR3 nucleotide sequence: TGTGCCAGCAGCCAAAGACAGGTTAATGAAAAACTGTTTTTT.

This clone showed up just once. The chain has TRBV19 and TRBJ1-1; D might be TRBD1 (6 bases). Germline CDR1 is LNHDA and CDR2 is SQIVND (reference sequence). Deletions cut 5 bases from V and 5 bases from J, with 15 bases between. This CDR3 region has 14 residues. The CDR3 nucleotides are TGTGCCAGTAGTCCGTGGGACATCTTAACTGAAGCTTTCTTT. Translation: CASSPWDILTEAFF.

The J gene is TRBJ1-1, the V gene TRBV5-6; 10 nucleotides align to TRBD1. Germline V lookup: CDR1 SGHDT, CDR2 YYEEEE. The CDR3 has 14 amino acids. V dropped 4 bases and J dropped 5; count of bases not matched to a gene: 5. The CDR3 reads CASSQDRGITEAFF. Here the CDR3 DNA reads TGTGCCAGCAGCCAGGACAGGGGGATAACTGAAGCTTTCTTT.

J is TRBJ1-1 and V is TRBV9; 10 bases fit TRBD1. The CDR3 is 13 residues long. Germline CDR1 SGDLS, CDR2 YYNGEE. V shed 3 bases, J shed 7 bases, and the junction held 3 bases outside the gene matches. CDR3 bases: TGTGCCAGCAGCGCCCGGACAGGGGGTGAAGCTTTCTTT. Encoded protein: CASSARTGGEAFF.

The rearrangement joins TRBV5-6 to TRBJ2-5, with D tentatively TRBD1 (6 bases). CDR1 and CDR2 from the germline V gene are SGHDT and YYEEEE. This CDR3 is built from 15 residues. Trimming took 6 bases from V and 5 from J, leaving 20 bases between them. CDR3 sequence (DNA): TGTGCCAGCATACATGAAAGGGCAGGGGCGGAGACCCAGTACTTC. Amino acids: CASIHERAGAETQYF.

This clone was detected ten times or more. The rearrangement links TRBV19 to TRBJ2-3, with 7 bases identical to TRBD1. The V segment lost 3 bases and the J segment 0 bases; nucleotides outside the gene matches: 3. Germline V gene sequence: CDR1 LNHDA, CDR2 SQIVND (reference sequence). CDR3 length: 15 residues. The CDR3 spells CASSIPGQSTDTQYF. Here the CDR3 DNA reads TGTGCCAGTAGTATCCCGGGACAGAGCACAGATACGCAGTATTTT. The entire variable domain, with the rest obtained from reference TRBV19 and TRBJ2-3, is as follows: DGGITQSPKYLFRKEGQNVTLSCEQNLNHDAMYWYRQDPGQGLRLIYYSQIVNDFQKGDIAEGYSVSREKKESFPLTVTSAQKNPTAFYLCASSIPGQSTDTQYFGPGTRLTVL.

This chain links TRBV4-1 with TRBJ2-2, with D perhaps matching TRBD1 (5 bases). Looked up from germline, CDR1 is MGHRA and CDR2 is YSYEKL. This CDR3 is built from 16 residues. Trimming left V 2 bases short and J 1 base short, with 11 bases between. CDR3 coding DNA: TGCGCCAGCAGCCAACCCGGACAACTGAACACCGGGGAGCTGTTTTTT. Protein sequence: CASSQPGQLNTGELFF.

CDR3 sequence: CASSSAGENTEAFF. The CDR3 DNA sequence: TGTGCCAGCAGCTCCGCGGGTGAGAACACTGAAGCTTTCTTT. The chain couples TRBV5-6 to TRBJ1-1; D remains ambiguous. Germline lookup yields CDR1 SGHDT and CDR2 YYEEEE. The CDR3 is made up of 14 amino acids. The germline V and J ends were trimmed by 3 bases and 1 base, with 10 bases remaining between them.

This rearrangement joins TRBV2 to TRBJ1-2; D remains unclear. In germline, CDR1 is SNHLY, CDR2 FYNNEI. V shed 2 bases and J shed 0 bases, with 4 bases lying between them. This CDR3 has 13 amino acids. The CDR3 reads CASSEQTNYGYTF. CDR3 DNA sequence: TGTGCCAGCAGTGAACAGACTAACTATGGCTACACCTTC.

CDR3: CASSHRGTEAFF. The DNA for the CDR3 is TGTGCCAGCAGCCACCGCGGCACTGAAGCTTTCTTT. The J gene is TRBJ1-1, the V gene TRBV3-1 (or the pseudogene TRBV3-2); D gene uncertain. V was cut by 3 bases and J by 4 bases, with 6 bases left in between. Germline V CDR1 and CDR2: LGHDT, YNNKEL (reference sequence). CDR3 length: 12 residues.

The CDR3 DNA follows: TGTGCCAGCAGCAAAACCAAACTAGCCGCGAAAGAGACCCAGTACTTC. This gives the protein CASSKTKLAAKETQYF. J is TRBJ2-5 and V is TRBV5-4, with D maybe TRBD2 (6 bases). Germline CDR1 SGHNT, CDR2 YYREEE (reference sequence). The CDR3 contains 16 residues. V lost 4 bases to trimming and J lost 3 bases, with 19 bases between them.

The chain carries TRBV20-1 and TRBJ1-1, with D unresolved. V was cut by 1 base and J by 5 bases, with 5 bases left in between. Per germline, CDR1 DFQATT and CDR2 SNEGSKA (reference sequence). CDR3 length equals 11 residues. In nucleotides, the CDR3 is TGCAGTGCTAGAGCCACAACTGAAGCTTTCTTT. Its translation is CSARATTEAFF.

This clone was detected once. The chain employs TRBV14 and TRBJ1-3; 9 bases match TRBD1. V shed 5 bases, J shed 4 bases, and the junction held 3 bases outside the gene matches. Germline V gene lookup returns CDR1 SGHDN and CDR2 FVKESK. The CDR3 length is 14 residues. The CDR3 DNA is TGTGCCAGCAGCTTCGGACAGGGGGGAAACACCATATATTTT. Translated: CASSFGQGGNTIYF.

This chain connects TRBV5-1 to TRBJ2-1, with a tentative D call TRBD2 (6 bases). The germline V and J ends were trimmed by 0 bases and 3 bases, with 13 bases remaining between them. The CDR3 length is 16 residues. The germline gives CDR1 SGHRS, CDR2 YFSETQ. CDR3 residues: CASSLAGTYNYNEQFF. The DNA for the CDR3 is TGCGCCAGCAGCTTGGCGGGGACTTATAACTACAATGAGCAGTTCTTC.

The chain uses TRBV7-2 and TRBJ2-4; 8 bases agree with TRBD2. There are 18 residues in the CDR3. Unmatched junction bases numbered 12, after V lost 5 bases and J lost 0 bases. Germline CDR1 SGHTA, CDR2 FQGNSA. The CDR3 sequence: CASSPGPTSGLAKNIQYF. The CDR3 DNA sequence: TGTGCCAGCAGCCCTGGACCCACTAGCGGCCTAGCCAAAAACATTCAGTACTTC.